This T cell receptor beta chain is drawn from a study of T cell repertoires in cytomegalovirus infection. The wider study: Alongside well-studied HLA-B-restricted CMV epitopes, recently identified HLA-C-restricted CMV epitopes were also used.

TCRdb used MiXCR to reprocess the reads, holding one entry per CDR3 protein. Among about 83,000 distinct CDR3 sequences, roughly a quarter were seen once, and the ten largest hold about 50%. Study results and caveats: Clonotypes of TCR beta that were HLA-C-restricted and CMV-specific dominated the ex vivo response.

Germline V gene lookup returns CDR1 SEHNR and CDR2 FQNEAQ (reference sequence). CDR3 length: 15 amino acids. The junction had 4 bases not matched to a gene; V was cut back by 6 bases and J by 2 bases. This clonotype was seen ten or more times. The antigen remains undetermined. This clonotype originated in a human donor in good health (CMV status not recorded). Some clones in this sample may be carry-over from other donors' samples. Here the sequenced sample was CD8+ T cells from cultured PBMCs, taken from culture after CMV antigen stimulation. The chain recombines TRBV7-9 with TRBJ2-5; TRBD2 aligns across 12 bases. The CDR3 sequence is CASRGLAGLQETQYF. CDR3 sequence (DNA): TGTGCCAGCAGAGGACTAGCGGGACTACAAGAGACCCAGTACTTC.